These 12 T cell receptor beta chains originate from one sample sequenced in a study of cytomegalovirus exposure and HLA in healthy donors. The PCR employed 60 Vbeta primers together with 13 Jbeta primers. Method: immunoSEQ multiplex PCR; TCRdb's copy keeps in-frame clones and lacks some. The table includes about 160,000 clones, less than 85% detected once. Sequenced material: PBMCs. These receptors were obtained from a middle-aged man in good health and CMV-seronegative.

This chain joins TRBV5-1 and TRBJ2-6; 7 nucleotides align to TRBD1. The length of the CDR3 is 15 residues. V lost 3 bases and J lost 2; bases outside the gene matches: 2. The germline V gene has CDR1 SGHRS and CDR2 YFSETQ. CDR3 loop: CASSSTGAGANVLTF. Written as DNA, the CDR3 is TGCGCCAGCAGCTCTACAGGGGCTGGGGCCAACGTCCTGACTTTC.

The chain has TRBV2 and TRBJ2-7; D unclear. V lost 6 bases, J lost 3 bases, and 9 bases lay in between. Germline V gene data show CDR1 as SNHLY and CDR2 as FYNNEI. The CDR3 has 12 amino acids. CDR3 sequence (DNA): TGTGCCAGCAGGGCGACTTACTACGAGCAGTACTTC. Translated, it gives CASRATYYEQYF.

This rearrangement joins TRBV11-2 to TRBJ2-1; perhaps TRBD1 as D (6 bases). The CDR3 is 14 residues long. The ends were cut back, 4 bases at V and 6 bases at J, with 13 bases in the middle. The germline gives CDR1 SGHAT, CDR2 FQNNGV. The CDR3 sequence: CASSSRTVRNEQFF. In nucleotides, the CDR3 is TGTGCCAGCAGCTCCCGGACAGTTCGCAATGAGCAGTTCTTC.

The rearrangement joins TRBV7-2 to TRBJ2-5, with 8 bases identical to TRBD1. V lost 4 bases and J lost 10; bases outside the gene matches: 14. The CDR3 sequence is 15 residues long. Germline V gives CDR1 SGHTA, CDR2 FQGNSA. CDR3 amino acids: CASSWDRSVVLVQYF. CDR3 nucleotide sequence: TGTGCCAGCAGCTGGGACAGGTCTGTTGTGCTTGTCCAGTACTTC. Filled out from reference TRBV7-2 and TRBJ2-5, the complete variable domain reads GAGVSQSPSNKVTEKGKDVELRCDPISGHTALYWYRQSLGQGLEFLIYFQGNSAPDKSGLPSDRFSAERTGGSVSTLTIQRTQQEDSAVYLCASSWDRSVVLVQYFGPGTRLLVL.

The J gene is TRBJ2-5, the V gene TRBV6-5; 11 bases line up with TRBD1. The J call could be wrong; TRBJ2-7 is a better fit for the DNA end. Germline loops: CDR1 MNHEY, CDR2 SVGAGI. The CDR3 is made up of 14 amino acids. CDR3 region: CASSKPGQGVEQYF. The CDR3 nucleotides read TGTGCCAGCAGTAAACCGGGACAGGGGGTCGAGCAGTACTTC.

The chain employs TRBV4-1 and TRBJ2-1; 9 bases agree with TRBD2. Germline CDR1 MGHRA, CDR2 YSYEKL. V lost 1 base and J lost 8; bases outside the gene matches: 12. The CDR3 has 17 amino acids. CDR3 sequence: CASSQVDGGGARDEQFF. The CDR3 bases are TGCGCCAGCAGCCAAGTGGATGGCGGGGGGGCGAGGGATGAGCAGTTCTTC.

The chain combines TRBV6-6 with TRBJ2-2, with 11 positions matching TRBD1. With V trimmed by 4 bases and J by 4 bases, 2 bases remained unmatched. This CDR3 is 15 amino acids long. The germline V gene encodes CDR1 MNHNY and CDR2 SVGAGI (reference sequence). The CDR3 sequence is CASSFGTGGTGELFF. DNA for the CDR3: TGTGCCAGCAGTTTCGGGACAGGGGGCACCGGGGAGCTGTTTTTT.

The V gene is TRBV5-3, the J gene TRBJ2-1; 10 bases match TRBD2. TRBV5-3 qualifies as an ORF whose function is uncertain. The CDR3 loop spans 15 amino acids. The V segment lost 4 bases and the J segment 4 bases; nucleotides outside the gene matches: 5. The CDR3 reads CARSPTGLAYNEQFF. The CDR3 bases are TGTGCCAGAAGCCCTACGGGACTAGCGTACAATGAGCAGTTCTTC.

The chain employs TRBV9 and TRBJ2-1; 8 bases map to TRBD1. CDR1 is SGDLS, CDR2 YYNGEE, per germline. V gave up 3 bases and J gave up 10 bases; unmatched junction bases: 6. This CDR3 is built from 13 residues. The CDR3 reads CASSATGAGEQFF. DNA of the CDR3: TGTGCCAGCAGCGCGACAGGGGCAGGGGAGCAGTTCTTC.

This chain links TRBV11-2 with TRBJ2-1, with D maybe TRBD2 (7 bases). Trimming stripped 0 bases from V and 7 bases from J, with 13 bases between. CDR3 size: 15 residues. From germline, CDR1 is SGHAT and CDR2 FQNNGV. The CDR3 nucleotides read TGTGCCAGCAGCTTAGATGGGGGGGGCCAGAATGAGCAGTTCTTC. Translated: CASSLDGGGQNEQFF.

V gene TRBV18 combines with J gene TRBJ1-5; 8 nucleotides agree with TRBD1. There are 15 residues in the CDR3. In germline, CDR1 is KGHSH, CDR2 LQKENI. With V trimmed by 2 bases and J by 7 bases, 7 bases remained unmatched. The CDR3 loop is CASSPGQGEGQPQHF. The CDR3 nucleotides are TGTGCCAGCTCACCAGGACAGGGCGAGGGGCAGCCCCAGCATTTT.

The chain has TRBV14 and TRBJ1-3; D gene ambiguous. Per germline, CDR1 SGHDN and CDR2 FVKESK. There are 14 residues in the CDR3. Trimming pared 6 bases from V and 0 bases from J, leaving 9 bases between. CDR3 in amino acids: CASRLTSSGNTIYF. The CDR3 region has the DNA TGTGCCAGCAGGCTGACTAGCTCTGGAAACACCATATATTTT.